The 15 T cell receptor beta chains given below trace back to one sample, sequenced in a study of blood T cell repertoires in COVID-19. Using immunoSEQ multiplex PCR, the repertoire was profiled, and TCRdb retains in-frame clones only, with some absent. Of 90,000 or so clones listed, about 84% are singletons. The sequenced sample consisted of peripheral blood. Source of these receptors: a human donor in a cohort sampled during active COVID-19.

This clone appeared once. The CDR3 loop reads CASSSRGLAFYNEQFF. CDR3 bases: TGTGCCAGTAGTTCCAGAGGACTAGCGTTTTACAATGAGCAGTTCTTC. This sequence joins TRBV19 and TRBJ2-1; 9 nucleotides agree with TRBD2. V shed 5 bases and J 4 bases; nucleotides not matched to a gene: 9. This CDR3 comprises 16 residues. Per the germline V gene, CDR1 is LNHDA and CDR2 is SQIVND (reference sequence).

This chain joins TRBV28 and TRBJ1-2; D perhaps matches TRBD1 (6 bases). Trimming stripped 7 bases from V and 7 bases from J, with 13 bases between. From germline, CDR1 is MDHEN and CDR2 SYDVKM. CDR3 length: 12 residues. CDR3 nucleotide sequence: TGTGCCAGCAACCCACAGGGAGCTGGCTACACCTTC. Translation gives CASNPQGAGYTF.

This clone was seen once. CDR3 region: CSVARTSGRQETQYF. DNA of the CDR3: TGCAGCGTTGCTAGGACTAGCGGGAGACAAGAGACCCAGTACTTC. The chain links TRBV29-1 to TRBJ2-5; TRBD2 agrees at 13 bases. The V and J ends lost 4 bases and 2 bases, in that order; junction bases with no gene match: 4. CDR1 is SQVTM, CDR2 ANQGSEA, per germline. The CDR3 runs to 15 residues.

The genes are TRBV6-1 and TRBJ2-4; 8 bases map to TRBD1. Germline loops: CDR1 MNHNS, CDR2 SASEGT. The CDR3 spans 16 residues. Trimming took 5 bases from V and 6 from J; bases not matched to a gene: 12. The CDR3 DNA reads TGTGCCAGCAGTAAAGACCCACAGGGGGTGGGAAACATTCAGTACTTC. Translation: CASSKDPQGVGNIQYF.

CDR3 in amino acids: CASSSRGGGNTEAFF. CDR3 bases: TGTGCCAGCAGCTCTCGGGGAGGAGGGAACACTGAAGCTTTCTTT. This chain connects TRBV5-5 to TRBJ1-1; no reliable D call. Germline V gene sequence: CDR1 SGHKS, CDR2 YYEKEE (reference sequence). There are 15 residues in the CDR3. V was trimmed by 3 bases and J by 1 base, leaving 13 bases between them. Looking up the rest from reference TRBV5-5 and TRBJ1-1 gives the full variable domain: DAGVTQSPTHLIKTRGQQVTLRCSPISGHKSVSWYQQVLGQGPQFIFQYYEKEERGRGNFPDRFSARQFPNYSSELNVNALLLGDSALYLCASSSRGGGNTEAFFGQGTRLTVV.

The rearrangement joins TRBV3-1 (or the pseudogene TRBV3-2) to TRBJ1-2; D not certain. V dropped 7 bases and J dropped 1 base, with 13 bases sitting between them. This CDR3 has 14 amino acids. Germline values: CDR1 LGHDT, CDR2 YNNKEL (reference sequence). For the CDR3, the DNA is TGTGCCAGCAAGCAGGACTATAGTAACTATGGCTACACCTTC. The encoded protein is CASKQDYSNYGYTF.

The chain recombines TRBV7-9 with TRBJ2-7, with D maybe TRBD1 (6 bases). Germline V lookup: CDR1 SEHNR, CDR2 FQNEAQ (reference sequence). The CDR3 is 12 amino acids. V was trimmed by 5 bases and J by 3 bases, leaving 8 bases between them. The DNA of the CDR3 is TGTGCCAGCAGCCTACAGGGCTACGAGCAGTACTTC. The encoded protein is CASSLQGYEQYF. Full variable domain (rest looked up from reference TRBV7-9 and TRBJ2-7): DTGVSQNPRHKITKRGQNVTFRCDPISEHNRLYWYRQTLGQGPEFLTYFQNEAQLEKSRLLSDRFSAERPKGSFSTLEIQRTEQGDSAMYLCASSLQGYEQYFGPGTRLTVT.

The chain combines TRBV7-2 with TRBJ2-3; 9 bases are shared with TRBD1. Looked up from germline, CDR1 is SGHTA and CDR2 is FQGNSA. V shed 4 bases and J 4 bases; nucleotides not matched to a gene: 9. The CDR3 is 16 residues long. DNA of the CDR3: TGTGCCAGCAGCTCGCAGACAACAGGGGGCGCAGATACGCAGTATTTT. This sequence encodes CASSSQTTGGADTQYF.

CDR3 region: CASSLGGRWDSDYEQYF. In DNA, the CDR3 is TGTGCCAGCAGCTTAGGCGGACGATGGGATAGCGACTACGAGCAGTACTTC. The rearrangement joins TRBV7-2 to TRBJ2-7; possible D gene TRBD2, 5 bases. V dropped 1 base and J dropped 3 bases, with 19 bases sitting between them. CDR1 is SGHTA and CDR2 is FQGNSA in the germline V gene. The CDR3 runs to 17 residues.

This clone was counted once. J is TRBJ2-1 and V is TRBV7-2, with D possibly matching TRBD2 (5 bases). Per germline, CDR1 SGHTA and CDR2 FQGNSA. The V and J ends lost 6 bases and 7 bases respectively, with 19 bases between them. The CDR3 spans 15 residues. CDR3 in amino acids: CASSNMGFRENEQFF. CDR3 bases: TGTGCCAGCAGTAATATGGGTTTTAGGGAGAATGAGCAGTTCTTC.

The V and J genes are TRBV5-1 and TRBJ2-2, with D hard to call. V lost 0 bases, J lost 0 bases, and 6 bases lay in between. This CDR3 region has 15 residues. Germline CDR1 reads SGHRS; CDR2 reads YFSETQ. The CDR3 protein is CASSLDSSNTGELFF. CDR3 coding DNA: TGCGCCAGCAGCTTGGACAGTTCGAACACCGGGGAGCTGTTTTTT.

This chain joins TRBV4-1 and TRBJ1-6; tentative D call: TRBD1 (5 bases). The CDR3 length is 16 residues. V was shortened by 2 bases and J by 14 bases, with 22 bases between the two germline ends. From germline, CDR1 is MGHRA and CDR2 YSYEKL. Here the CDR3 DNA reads TGCGCCAGCAGCCAACCCACAGGAGGGCCCGGGGCTGCCCTCCACTTT. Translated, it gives CASSQPTGGPGAALHF.

The CDR3 region is CASSEGGRSNQPQHF. The CDR3 coding sequence is TGTGCCAGCAGTGAAGGGGGCCGAAGCAATCAGCCCCAGCATTTT. The chain employs TRBV6-1 and TRBJ1-5; perhaps TRBD1 as D (5 bases). This CDR3 region has 15 residues. Germline CDR1 reads MNHNS; CDR2 reads SASEGT. Between the trimmed V and J ends, which lost 1 base and 1 base, there was a span of 8 bases.

The CDR3 here is CAISPNRGQRETQYF. The CDR3 DNA sequence: TGTGCCATCAGTCCTAACAGGGGTCAGCGGGAGACCCAGTACTTC. This chain joins TRBV10-3 and TRBJ2-5; 7 bases align to TRBD1. J was trimmed by 5 bases and V by 5 bases; bases with no gene match: 11. The CDR3 runs 15 residues. Germline CDR1 and CDR2: ENHRY and SYGVKD.

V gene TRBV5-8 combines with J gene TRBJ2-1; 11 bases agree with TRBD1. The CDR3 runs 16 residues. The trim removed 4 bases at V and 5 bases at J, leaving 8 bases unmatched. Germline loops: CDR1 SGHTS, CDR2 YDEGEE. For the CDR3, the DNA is TGTGCCAGCAGCGATAGGACAGGGGGCGTCGACAATGAGCAGTTCTTC. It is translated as CASSDRTGGVDNEQFF.